Listed below are T cell receptor beta chains from one sample, sequenced in a study of blood T cell repertoires in COVID-19. The table came from immunoSEQ multiplex PCR; TCRdb's copy has only in-frame clones and leaves some out. This sample carries 30,000 or so clones, roughly nine tenths of them seen once, and the ten largest clones take 5.4%. The sample comprised peripheral blood. These receptors all stem from a human donor in a cohort sampled during active COVID-19. The CDR3 runs from the conserved cysteine through the conserved F or W. A D gene is named only where the DNA matches it firmly. A row's size may be missing; if present it is once, few, many or a size class.

J | size | D | V | CDR3 | DNA
TRBJ2-1 | - | TRBD2 | TRBV11-3 | CASSLLAGRYNEQFF | TGTGCCAGCAGCTTACTAGCGGGACGCTACAATGAGCAGTTCTTC
TRBJ1-5 | few | TRBD1 | TRBV28 | CASSLHRGLGDQPQHF | TGTGCCAGCAGTCTCCACAGGGGGCTGGGGGATCAGCCCCAGCATTTT
TRBJ2-1 | - | TRBD2 | TRBV6-5 | CASSYKWLAGGTQFF | TGTGCCAGCAGTTACAAGTGGCTAGCGGGGGGGACGCAGTTCTTC
TRBJ1-1 | few | - | TRBV30 | CAWRWADRNTEAFF | TGTGCCTGGAGGTGGGCTGACCGCAACACTGAAGCTTTCTTT
TRBJ2-1 | - | - | TRBV24-1 | CATRARAYNEQFF | TGTGCCACCAGGGCCAGGGCCTACAATGAGCAGTTCTTC
TRBJ1-2 | - | - | TRBV7-9 | CASSGRRVTF | TGTGCCAGCAGCGGGCGTCGTGTCACCTTC
TRBJ2-3 | - | - | TRBV4-1 | CASSQPSDTQYF | TGCGCCAGCAGCCAACCGTCAGATACGCAGTATTTT
TRBJ2-3 | - | TRBD2 | TRBV15 | CATSRDGGLGYF | TGTGCCACCAGCAGAGATGGGGGACTAGGGTATTTT
TRBJ1-2 | - | TRBD1 | TRBV3-1/TRBV3-2 | CASSQLTGGGGYTF | TGTGCCAGCAGCCAATTAACAGGGGGCGGTGGCTACACCTTC
TRBJ2-5 | - | - | TRBV2 | CASSESRSQETQYF | TGTGCCAGCAGTGAAAGCAGGTCCCAAGAGACCCAGTACTTC
TRBJ2-1 | - | TRBD2 | TRBV15 | CATSSPGLLGRDEQFF | TGTGCCACCAGCAGTCCCGGACTACTCGGGAGGGATGAGCAGTTCTTC
TRBJ2-1 | - | TRBD1 | TRBV10-3 | CAISEPLDRGLNYNEQFF | TGTGCCATCAGTGAGCCTCTGGACAGGGGGCTAAATTACAATGAGCAGTTCTTC